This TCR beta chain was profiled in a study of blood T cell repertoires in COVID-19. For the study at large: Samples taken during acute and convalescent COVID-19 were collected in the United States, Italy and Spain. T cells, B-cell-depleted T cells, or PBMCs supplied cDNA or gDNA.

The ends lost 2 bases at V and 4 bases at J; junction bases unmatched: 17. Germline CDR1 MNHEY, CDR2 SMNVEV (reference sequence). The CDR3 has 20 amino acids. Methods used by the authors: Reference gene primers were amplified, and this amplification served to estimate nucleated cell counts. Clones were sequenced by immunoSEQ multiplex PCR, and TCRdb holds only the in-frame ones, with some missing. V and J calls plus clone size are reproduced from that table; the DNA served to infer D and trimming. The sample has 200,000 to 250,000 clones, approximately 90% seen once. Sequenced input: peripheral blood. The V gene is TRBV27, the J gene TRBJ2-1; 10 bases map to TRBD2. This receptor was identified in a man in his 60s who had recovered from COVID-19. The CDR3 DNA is TGTGCCAGCAGTTTAGTTAGCCTAGCGGGAGTTCCGACAAGTTACAATGAGCAGTTCTTC. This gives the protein CASSLVSLAGVPTSYNEQFF.